This entry lists 8 T cell receptor beta chains sequenced from one sample in a study of blood T cell repertoires in COVID-19. Generated by immunoSEQ multiplex PCR, the TCRdb table keeps only in-frame clones and is missing some. The sample includes roughly 230,000 clones, approximately 89% seen only once; the top ten take 3.5% to 5.5%. Sequencing was performed on peripheral blood. Receptors originate from a woman aged 40 to 50 who had recovered from COVID-19.

The chain couples TRBV4-1 to TRBJ1-4; D uncertain. CDR3 length: 14 amino acids. The ends were cut back, 1 base at V and 7 bases at J, with 10 bases in the middle. The V gene's germline CDR1 is MGHRA and CDR2 YSYEKL. CDR3 region: CASSQVSRFEKLFF. For the CDR3, the DNA is TGCGCCAGCAGCCAAGTATCGAGATTTGAAAAACTGTTTTTT.

The chain has TRBV7-6 and TRBJ1-6; D perhaps matches TRBD1 (5 bases). The CDR3 loop spans 17 amino acids. CDR1 and CDR2 (germline): SGHVS, FNYEAQ. Trimming shortened V by 5 bases and J by 3 bases, and 17 bases separated the two germline ends. CDR3 nucleotide sequence: TGTGCCAGCAGCCCACTCCCAGGGCAAATCTATAATTCACCCCTCCACTTT. Its protein is CASSPLPGQIYNSPLHF.

The chain links TRBV5-1 to TRBJ2-6; 8 nucleotides line up with TRBD1. The junction had 0 bases not matched to a gene; V was cut back by 3 bases and J by 1 base. This CDR3 spans 15 amino acids. Germline-derived CDR1 and CDR2 are SGHRS and YFSETQ. The CDR3: CASSWTGSGANVLTF. CDR3 in DNA: TGCGCCAGCAGCTGGACAGGGTCTGGGGCCAACGTCCTGACTTTC.

This chain uses TRBV6-2 or TRBV6-3 with TRBJ2-7; 9 nucleotides line up with TRBD1. The J segment lost 3 bases and the V segment lost 0 bases, leaving 6 bases of the junction unmatched. This CDR3 is 16 amino acids long. Germline V lookup: CDR1 MNHEY, CDR2 SVGEGT. CDR3 sequence reads: CASSYSLRTGVYEQYV. In DNA form, the CDR3 reads TGTGCCAGCAGTTACTCGTTACGGACAGGGGTCTACGAGCAGTACGTC.

The chain uses TRBV4-1 and TRBJ2-2; 8 positions agree with TRBD2. The ends lost 8 bases at V and 5 bases at J; junction bases unmatched: 16. This CDR3 comprises 17 residues. CDR1 is MGHRA, CDR2 YSYEKL, per germline. The CDR3 region has the DNA TGCGCCAGCTCTCCTCTCCCATTAGCGGGGAAAACCGGGGAGCTGTTTTTT. Translated: CASSPLPLAGKTGELFF.

The gene calls are TRBV5-4 and TRBJ1-1, with TRBD1 matching over 8 bases. Losses at the gene ends were 0 bases for V and 4 bases for J; bases not matched to a gene: 8. From germline, CDR1 is SGHNT and CDR2 YYREEE (reference sequence). There are 16 residues in the CDR3. The CDR3 coding sequence is TGTGCCAGCAGCTTGGCCGTGACAGGGGTGTCCACTGAAGCTTTCTTT. Translating it yields CASSLAVTGVSTEAFF.

The chain recombines TRBV14 with TRBJ1-2; D gene unclear. The CDR3 is 12 amino acids. V was shortened by 0 bases and J by 5 bases, with 4 bases between the two germline ends. CDR1 and CDR2 from the germline V gene are SGHDN and FVKESK. CDR3 DNA sequence: TGTGCCAGCAGCCAAGACAGATATGGCTACACCTTC. Amino acid sequence: CASSQDRYGYTF.

The chain employs TRBV14 and TRBJ2-1; 8 nucleotides agree with TRBD1. Losses at the gene ends were 4 bases for V and 7 bases for J; bases not matched to a gene: 6. The CDR3 spans 14 residues. The germline V gene encodes CDR1 SGHDN and CDR2 FVKESK. Here the CDR3 reads CASSRIQGENEQFF. In nucleotides, the CDR3 is TGTGCCAGCAGCCGAATACAGGGGGAGAATGAGCAGTTCTTC. Complete variable domain (other parts from reference TRBV14 and TRBJ2-1): EAGVTQFPSHSVIEKGQTVTLRCDPISGHDNLYWYRRVMGKEIKFLLHFVKESKQDESGMPNNRFLAERTGGTYSTLKVQPAELEDSGVYFCASSRIQGENEQFFGPGTRLTVL.